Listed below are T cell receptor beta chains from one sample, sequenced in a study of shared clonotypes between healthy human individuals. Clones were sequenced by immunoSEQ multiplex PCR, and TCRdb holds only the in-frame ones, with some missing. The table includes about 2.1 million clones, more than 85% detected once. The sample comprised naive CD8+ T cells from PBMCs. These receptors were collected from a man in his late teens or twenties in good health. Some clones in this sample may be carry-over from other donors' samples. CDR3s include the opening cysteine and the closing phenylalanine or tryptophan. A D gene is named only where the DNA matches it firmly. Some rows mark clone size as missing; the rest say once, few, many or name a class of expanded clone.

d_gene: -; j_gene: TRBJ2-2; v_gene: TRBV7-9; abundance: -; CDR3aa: CASSFPEFWNTGELFF; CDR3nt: TGTGCCAGCAGCTTCCCCGAGTTCTGGAACACCGGGGAGCTGTTTTTT
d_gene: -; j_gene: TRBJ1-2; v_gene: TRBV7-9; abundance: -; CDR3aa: CASSFGTANYGYTF; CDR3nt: TGTGCCAGCAGCTTCGGAACAGCCAACTATGGCTACACCTTC
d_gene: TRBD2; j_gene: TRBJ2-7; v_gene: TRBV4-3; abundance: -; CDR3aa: CASSPGLAGVDEQYF; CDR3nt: TGCGCCAGCAGCCCGGGACTAGCGGGAGTCGACGAGCAGTACTTC
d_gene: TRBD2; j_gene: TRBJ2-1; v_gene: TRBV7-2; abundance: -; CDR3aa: CASGSTGGANEQFF; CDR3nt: TGTGCCAGCGGATCGACCGGGGGGGCTAATGAGCAGTTCTTC
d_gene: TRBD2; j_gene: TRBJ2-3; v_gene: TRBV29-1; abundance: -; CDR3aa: CSVSGGSSGGTDTQYF; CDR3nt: TGCAGCGTTTCGGGGGGAAGTAGCGGAGGCACAGATACGCAGTATTTT
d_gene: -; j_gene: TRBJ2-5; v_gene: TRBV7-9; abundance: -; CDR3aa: CASSLVDGTWRDVQKTQYF; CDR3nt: TGTGCCAGCAGCTTAGTGGATGGTACTTGGCGGGACGTTCAGAAGACCCAGTACTTC
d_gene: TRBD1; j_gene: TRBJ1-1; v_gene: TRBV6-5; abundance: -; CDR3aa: CASSPTGYSTEAFF; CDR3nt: TGTGCCAGCAGTCCGACAGGGTATAGCACTGAAGCTTTCTTT
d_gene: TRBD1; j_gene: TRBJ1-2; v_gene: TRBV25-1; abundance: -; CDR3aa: CASSEFPGGEYGYTF; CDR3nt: TGTGCCAGCAGTGAATTCCCAGGGGGCGAGTATGGCTACACCTTC
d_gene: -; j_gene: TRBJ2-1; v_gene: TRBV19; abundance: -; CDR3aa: CASSIAEEGLNNEQFF; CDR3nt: TGTGCCAGTAGTATAGCAGAAGAGGGCCTGAACAATGAGCAGTTCTTC
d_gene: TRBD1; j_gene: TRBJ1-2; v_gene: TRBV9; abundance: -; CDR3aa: CASSADRGQDGYTF; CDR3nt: TGTGCCAGCAGCGCGGACAGGGGGCAAGATGGCTACACCTTC
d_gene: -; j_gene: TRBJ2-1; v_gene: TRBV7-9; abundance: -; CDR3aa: CASSVGGYEQFF; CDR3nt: TGTGCCAGCAGCGTAGGGGGGTATGAGCAGTTCTTC
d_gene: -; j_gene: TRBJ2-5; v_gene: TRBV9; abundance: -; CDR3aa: CASSVGGGRETQYF; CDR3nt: TGTGCCAGCAGCGTCGGAGGTGGGCGAGAGACCCAGTACTTC
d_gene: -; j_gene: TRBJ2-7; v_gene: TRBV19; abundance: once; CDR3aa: CASSMLVGRDEQYF; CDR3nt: TGTGCCAGTAGTATGCTGGTGGGCAGGGACGAGCAGTACTTC
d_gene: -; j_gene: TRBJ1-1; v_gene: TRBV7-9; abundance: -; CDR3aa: CASSLGGPLMNTEAFF; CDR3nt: TGTGCCAGCAGCTTGGGCGGGCCACTAATGAACACTGAAGCTTTCTTT
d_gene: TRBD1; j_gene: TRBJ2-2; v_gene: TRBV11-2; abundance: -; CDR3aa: CASSRTTVGQGVTGELFF; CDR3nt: TGTGCCAGCAGCCGAACGACTGTGGGACAGGGGGTCACCGGGGAGCTGTTTTTT
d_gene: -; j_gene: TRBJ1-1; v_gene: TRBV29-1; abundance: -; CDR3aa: CSVRQTGITEAFF; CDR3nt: TGCAGTGTAAGGCAGACAGGCATCACTGAAGCTTTCTTT
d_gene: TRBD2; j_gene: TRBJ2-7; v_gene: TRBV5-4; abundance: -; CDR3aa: CASSFGLGPYEQYF; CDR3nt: TGTGCCAGCAGCTTCGGACTAGGCCCCTACGAGCAGTACTTC
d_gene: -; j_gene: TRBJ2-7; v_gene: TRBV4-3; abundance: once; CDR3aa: CASSQGAGSGYRYEQYF; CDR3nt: TGCGCCAGCAGCCAAGGGGCGGGGAGCGGGTACCGCTACGAGCAGTACTTC
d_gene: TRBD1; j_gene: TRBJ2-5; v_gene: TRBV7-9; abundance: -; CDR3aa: CASSGSGTVPQYF; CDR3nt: TGTGCCAGCAGCGGATCCGGGACAGTCCCCCAGTACTTC
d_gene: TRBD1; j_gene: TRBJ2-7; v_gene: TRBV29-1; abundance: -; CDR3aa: CSVEPGQGETSYEQYF; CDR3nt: TGCAGCGTTGAACCGGGACAGGGAGAAACATCCTACGAGCAGTACTTC
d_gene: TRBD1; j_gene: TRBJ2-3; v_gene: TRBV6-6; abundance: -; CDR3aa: CATSLAPGGTDTQYF; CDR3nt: TGTGCCACTTCACTCGCGCCAGGGGGTACAGATACGCAGTATTTT
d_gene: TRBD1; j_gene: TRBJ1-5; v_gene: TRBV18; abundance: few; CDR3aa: CASSPGQGARNNQPQHF; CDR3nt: TGTGCCAGCTCACCGGGACAGGGGGCGCGGAACAATCAGCCCCAGCATTTT